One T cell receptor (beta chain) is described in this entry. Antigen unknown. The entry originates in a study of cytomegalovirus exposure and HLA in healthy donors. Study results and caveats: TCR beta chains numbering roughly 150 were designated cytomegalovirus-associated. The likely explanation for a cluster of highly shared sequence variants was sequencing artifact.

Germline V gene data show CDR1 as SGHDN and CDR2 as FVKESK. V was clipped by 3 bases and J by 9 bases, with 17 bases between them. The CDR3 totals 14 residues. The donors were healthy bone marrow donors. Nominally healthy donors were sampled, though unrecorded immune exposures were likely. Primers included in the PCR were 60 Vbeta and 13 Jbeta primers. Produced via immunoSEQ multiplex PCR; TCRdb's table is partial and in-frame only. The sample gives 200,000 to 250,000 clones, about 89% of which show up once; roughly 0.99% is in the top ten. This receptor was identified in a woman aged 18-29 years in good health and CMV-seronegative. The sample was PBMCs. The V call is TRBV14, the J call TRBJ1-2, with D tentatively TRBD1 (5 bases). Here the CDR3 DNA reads TGTGCCAGCAGCCATGCGGACATCCTATTAAGCTACACCTTC. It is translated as CASSHADILLSYTF.